The 17 T cell receptor beta chains presented below share a single source sample, sequenced in a study of blood T cells in healthy people across ages. Through a sample-barcoded 5' primer and a J-beta primer mix, a second PCR was run for about 6 to 11 cycles. MiXCR, applied by TCRdb to the 5' RACE reads, yields one record per CDR3 protein. Counted here are about a million distinct CDR3 sequences, around two fifths occurring once; the ten biggest clones make up around 13%. The sequenced sample consisted of blood. The receptor source for this set is a man aged 18 to 30 in good health.

The rearrangement uses TRBV9 and TRBJ2-7; TRBD2 matches at 8 bases. Losses at the gene ends were 0 bases for V and 7 bases for J; bases not matched to a gene: 9. CDR3 size: 15 residues. Germline V gives CDR1 SGDLS, CDR2 YYNGEE. In nucleotides, the CDR3 is TGTGCCAGCAGCGTAGAGGGACTAGGCGTCGATGAGCAGTACTTC. This sequence encodes CASSVEGLGVDEQYF.

The chain uses TRBV7-2 and TRBJ2-7, with TRBD2 matching over 9 bases. Germline V gene data show CDR1 as SGHTA and CDR2 as FQGNSA. CDR3 length: 15 amino acids. Germline trimming cut 2 bases from V and 4 bases from J; bases unmatched to any gene: 6. Here the CDR3 DNA reads TGTGCCAGCAGCTTAACCCGGACTAGCGTGTACGAGCAGTACTTC. This sequence encodes CASSLTRTSVYEQYF.

The chain recombines TRBV15 with TRBJ2-2; 9 bases agree with TRBD1. The CDR3 is 16 amino acids. V gave up 2 bases and J gave up 7 bases; unmatched junction bases: 8. Per the germline V gene, CDR1 is LNHNV and CDR2 is YYDKDF (reference sequence). The CDR3 region has the DNA TGTGCCACCAGCAGATCGAGGACAGGGGCGAGCGGGGAGCTGTTTTTT. This sequence encodes CATSRSRTGASGELFF.

V and J are TRBV12-3 or TRBV12-4 and TRBJ2-5; D is tentatively TRBD1 or TRBD2 (5 bases each). The J call may be wrong; the DNA end is better matched by TRBJ2-7. This CDR3 contains 12 residues. In DNA form, the CDR3 reads TGTGCCAGCAGGTTTGGGGGTATCGAGCAGTACTTC. This codes for CASRFGGIEQYF.

V and J are TRBV20-1 and TRBJ2-2; 8 bases align to TRBD2. The CDR3 has 15 amino acids. The V gene's germline CDR1 is DFQATT and CDR2 SNEGSKA (reference sequence). The DNA for the CDR3 is TGCAGAGCCAGTCGGGGGGGCCCGAACACCGGGGAGCTGTTTTTT. It codes for CRASRGGPNTGELFF.

V usage is TRBV29-1 and J usage is TRBJ1-2; maybe TRBD1 (5 bases). V dropped 3 bases and J dropped 9 bases, with 11 bases sitting between them. The CDR3 contains 11 residues. CDR1 is SQVTM, CDR2 ANQGSEA, per germline. DNA of the CDR3: TGCAGCGTTGAGAAAGACAGCAGCTACACCTTC. Its translation: CSVEKDSSYTF.

This chain joins TRBV7-2 and TRBJ2-1; perhaps TRBD1 as D (5 bases). The V gene's germline CDR1 is SGHTA and CDR2 FQGNSA. With 5 bases removed from V and 7 bases from J, the gap between germline ends came to 15 bases. The CDR3 contains 14 residues. The CDR3 region has the DNA TGTGCCAGCAGCGTAAGGGGTACGACGAATGAGCAGTTCTTC. This encodes CASSVRGTTNEQFF.

Of note for this clonotype: A much larger clone differs from this one at a single base, so this may be a read error. The chain couples TRBV7-2 to TRBJ2-1; 8 bases are a match to TRBD1. The J call may be mistaken, given a closer DNA end match to TRBJ2-7. This CDR3 spans 14 amino acids. Germline CDR1 and CDR2: SGHTA and FQGNSA. CDR3 in DNA: TGTGCCAGCAGCTTTGGGACAGGCTACAATGAGCAGTACTTC. The encoded protein is CASSFGTGYNEQYF.

As regards this clonotype: The junction departs from germline at one end; a sequencing error may be responsible. The V call is TRBV27, the J call TRBJ1-2; D gene ambiguous. CDR3 size: 14 residues. The germline V gene has CDR1 MNHEY and CDR2 SMNVEV (reference sequence). The CDR3 is CASSLGRNEGGCTF. CDR3 nucleotides: TGTGCCAGCAGTTTAGGACGGAATGAGGGCGGCTGCACCTTC.

A few counts support this clonotype. This sequence joins TRBV4-3 and TRBJ2-2, with D possibly matching TRBD1 (6 bases). The germline V and J ends were trimmed by 3 bases and 2 bases, with 10 bases remaining between them. The germline V gene encodes CDR1 LGHNA and CDR2 YSLEER. This CDR3 is 15 amino acids long. CDR3 bases: TGCGCCAGCAGCCAGAGCAGGGGAAACACCGGGGAGCTGTTTTTT. Its translation: CASSQSRGNTGELFF.

On this clonotype: One end of the junction is discordant with germline, which a read error may explain. J is TRBJ1-2 and V is TRBV27; D is unresolved. Germline V CDR1 and CDR2: MNHEY, SMNVEV (reference sequence). CDR3 length: 14 residues. CDR3 sequence (DNA): TGTGCCAGCAGTGTATCACAGTCGTTCTATGGCTACACCTTC. Its translation is CASSVSQSFYGYTF.

This chain joins TRBV5-4 and TRBJ2-3; 7 nucleotides align to TRBD1. The CDR3 covers 15 residues. CDR1 and CDR2 (germline): SGHNT, YYREEE (reference sequence). The V segment lost 2 bases and the J segment 9 bases; nucleotides outside the gene matches: 12. In DNA form, the CDR3 reads TGTGCCAGCAGCTTCGACCCGGACAGGCTGTGGACGCAGTATTTT. This translates into CASSFDPDRLWTQYF.

This clonotype has just a few counts. The rearrangement links TRBV2 to TRBJ2-5; 13 bases agree with TRBD2. Germline assignment: CDR1 SNHLY and CDR2 FYNNEI. This CDR3 spans 15 amino acids. V lost 1 base and J lost 5; bases outside the gene matches: 1. CDR3: CASSEEGLAGETQYF. The DNA of the CDR3 is TGTGCCAGCAGTGAAGAGGGACTAGCGGGGGAGACCCAGTACTTC.

The rearrangement uses TRBV12-3 or TRBV12-4 and TRBJ1-6; D is uncertain. Trimming took 5 bases from V and 6 from J, leaving 14 bases between them. The CDR3 length is 15 residues. The CDR3 protein is CASSTSSGPNSPLHF. In DNA form, the CDR3 reads TGTGCCAGCAGTACCTCGTCCGGACCTAATTCACCCCTCCACTTT.

This clonotype was counted a few times. The rearrangement links TRBV27 to TRBJ2-7; D remains unclear. V lost 6 bases and J 0 bases, leaving 9 bases between the germline ends. CDR1 and CDR2 from the germline V gene are MNHEY and SMNVEV (reference sequence). The CDR3 runs to 13 residues. In DNA form, the CDR3 reads TGTGCCAGCAGGCAAACACTCTCCTACGAGCAGTACTTC. Amino acids: CASRQTLSYEQYF.

The rearrangement uses TRBV20-1 and TRBJ1-5; 8 bases align to TRBD1. V lost 7 bases and J lost 3; bases outside the gene matches: 8. CDR1 DFQATT and CDR2 SNEGSKA come from the germline V gene (reference sequence). The CDR3 totals 14 residues. The CDR3 DNA reads as TGCAGTGTTACCACGACAGGGGCCAATCAGCCCCAGCATTTT. As protein: CSVTTTGANQPQHF.

The genes are TRBV2 and TRBJ1-2; the D gene is possibly TRBD1 (6 bases). This CDR3 contains 14 residues. CDR1 SNHLY and CDR2 FYNNEI come from the germline V gene. With 4 bases removed from V and 2 bases from J, the gap between germline ends came to 11 bases. CDR3 region: CASSAQGTNYGYTF. The CDR3 DNA is TGTGCCAGCAGTGCGCAGGGGACGAACTATGGCTACACCTTC. Full variable domain (missing parts from reference TRBV2 and TRBJ1-2): EPEVTQTPSHQVTQMGQEVILRCVPISNHLYFYWYRQILGQKVEFLVSFYNNEISEKSEIFDDQFSVERPDGSNFTLKIRSTKLEDSAMYFCASSAQGTNYGYTFGSGTRLTVV.